This T cell receptor (beta chain) was identified in a study of blood T cells in healthy people across ages. Each sample used at least 6.5 million PBMCs. The germline V and J ends were trimmed by 2 bases and 1 base, with 14 bases remaining between them. Germline V CDR1 and CDR2: MGHRA, YSYEKL. CDR3 length equals 16 residues. It was with a sample-barcoded 5' primer and a J-beta primer mix that a second PCR of roughly 6 to 11 cycles was run. TCRdb itself ran the 5' RACE reads through MiXCR, one entry per CDR3 protein. The profile shows roughly 730,000 distinct CDR3 sequences, around 50% of them singletons. A few counts support this clonotype.

J is TRBJ2-5 and V is TRBV4-1, with D possibly being TRBD2 (6 bases). This clonotype was obtained from a middle-aged man in good health. Sequencing was done on a sample of blood. The CDR3 nucleotides read TGCGCCAGCAGCCAACCCGGACGGGAGTTCCAAGAGACCCAGTACTTC. This codes for CASSQPGREFQETQYF.